The 13 T cell receptor beta chains reported below all come from one sample, sequenced in a study of cytomegalovirus exposure and HLA in healthy donors. PCR amplification relied on 60 Vbeta primers (plus 13 Jbeta primers). The data were produced by immunoSEQ multiplex PCR, yet TCRdb's version contains in-frame clones alone and is incomplete. The sample shows approximately 150,000 clones, around 85% of them seen only once. Sequences were obtained from PBMCs. Every receptor here comes from a young woman in good health and CMV-seronegative.

Only a few counts were recorded for this clone. The chain carries TRBV5-1 and TRBJ2-7; 8 nucleotides agree with TRBD2. Trimming cost V 5 bases and J 3 bases; bases outside gene matches: 13. The germline V gene encodes CDR1 SGHRS and CDR2 YFSETQ. The CDR3 has 16 amino acids. As DNA, the CDR3 is TGCGCCAGCAGACCAGGAAGCGGGGGTCGACGCTACGAGCAGTACTTC. Its translation is CASRPGSGGRRYEQYF.

The chain uses TRBV7-2 and TRBJ2-2; 8 bases line up with TRBD1. Germline values: CDR1 SGHTA, CDR2 FQGNSA. This CDR3 spans 13 amino acids. Germline trimming cut 3 bases from V and 7 bases from J; bases unmatched to any gene: 1. The DNA of the CDR3 is TGTGCCAGCAGCTTGACAGGGGACGGGGAGCTGTTTTTT. It specifies CASSLTGDGELFF.

The CDR3: CASSLVRSSGVETQYF. The CDR3 coding sequence is TGTGCCAGCAGCTTAGTTCGTTCTAGCGGGGTAGAGACCCAGTACTTC. The chain carries TRBV11-2 and TRBJ2-5; 9 nucleotides match TRBD2. The V and J ends lost 1 base and 4 bases, in that order; junction bases with no gene match: 7. From germline, CDR1 is SGHAT and CDR2 FQNNGV. The CDR3 runs to 16 residues.

This clone was found once. The genes are TRBV7-2 and TRBJ1-2; 8 bases match TRBD1. Germline CDR1 and CDR2: SGHTA and FQGNSA. The CDR3 contains 19 residues. With V trimmed by 2 bases and J by 8 bases, 22 bases remained unmatched. Here the CDR3 DNA reads TGTGCCAGCAGCTTACGGGGGGCCACTTGGACTGTACAGGGGGGAGGCTACACCTTC. It specifies CASSLRGATWTVQGGGYTF.

The genes are TRBV30 and TRBJ1-4, with TRBD1 as a possible D gene (5 bases). Deletions cut 7 bases from V and 8 bases from J, with 17 bases between. The CDR3 consists of 13 residues. Germline V lookup: CDR1 GTSNPN, CDR2 SVGIG (reference sequence). The CDR3 is CASLHGAEEKLFF. In nucleotides, the CDR3 is TGTGCCTCCCTCCATGGGGCGGAGGAAAAACTGTTTTTT.

The genes are TRBV5-1 and TRBJ2-3; D not resolved. CDR1 and CDR2 (germline): SGHRS, YFSETQ. Trimming took off 5 bases at V and 4 bases at J, with 8 bases between the two ends. There are 12 residues in the CDR3. The CDR3 loop is CASRSEPDTQYF. The CDR3 bases are TGCGCCAGCAGGTCCGAGCCAGATACGCAGTATTTT.

This clone appeared once. The chain combines TRBV18 with TRBJ2-4; D is possibly TRBD1 (5 bases). The CDR3 has 14 amino acids. Germline CDR1 reads KGHSH; CDR2 reads LQKENI. V dropped 5 bases and J dropped 6 bases, with 14 bases sitting between them. Here the CDR3 reads CASSASQGRNIQYF. In nucleotides, the CDR3 is TGTGCCAGCTCAGCGAGCCAGGGTAGAAACATTCAGTACTTC.

The chain recombines TRBV11-2 with TRBJ2-7; 10 nucleotides match TRBD1. CDR3 length: 16 residues. J lost 1 base, V lost 2 bases, and 5 bases had no gene match. Germline CDR1 and CDR2: SGHAT and FQNNGV. CDR3 residues: CASSLPGQGRSYEQYF. In DNA, the CDR3 is TGTGCCAGCAGCTTACCGGGACAGGGGCGATCCTACGAGCAGTACTTC. The complete variable domain, with remaining parts taken from reference TRBV11-2 and TRBJ2-7, reads EAGVAQSPRYKIIEKRQSVAFWCNPISGHATLYWYQQILGQGPKLLIQFQNNGVVDDSQLPKDRFSAERLKGVDSTLKIQPAKLEDSAVYLCASSLPGQGRSYEQYFGPGTRLTVT.

This clone was picked up one time. The chain is built from TRBV29-1 and TRBJ2-5; 7 nucleotides agree with TRBD1. This CDR3 is built from 14 residues. V lost 2 bases to trimming and J lost 4 bases; unmatched junction nucleotides: 7. The V gene's germline CDR1 is SQVTM and CDR2 ANQGSEA. The CDR3 DNA follows: TGCAGCGTTGAAACCCCACAGGGGCGAGAGACCCAGTACTTC. Translated: CSVETPQGRETQYF.

The rearrangement joins TRBV19 to TRBJ2-2, with 9 bases identical to TRBD2. After removal of 4 bases from V and 7 bases from J, the junction contained 4 bases not matched to a gene. The CDR3 consists of 14 residues. The V gene's germline CDR1 is LNHDA and CDR2 SQIVND (reference sequence). The CDR3 coding sequence is TGTGCCAGTAGTAAGCTAGCGGGGCACGGGGAGCTGTTTTTT. This encodes CASSKLAGHGELFF. The variable domain in full, completed from reference TRBV19 and TRBJ2-2, reads DGGITQSPKYLFRKEGQNVTLSCEQNLNHDAMYWYRQDPGQGLRLIYYSQIVNDFQKGDIAEGYSVSREKKESFPLTVTSAQKNPTAFYLCASSKLAGHGELFFGEGSRLTVL.

J is TRBJ2-2 and V is TRBV10-3; TRBD1 aligns across 7 bases. Germline CDR1 is ENHRY and CDR2 is SYGVKD. This CDR3 spans 15 amino acids. The ends lost 3 bases at V and 1 base at J; junction bases unmatched: 2. CDR3 sequence: CAISDRGMNTGELFF. The CDR3 coding sequence is TGTGCCATCAGTGACAGGGGGATGAACACCGGGGAGCTGTTTTTT.

The table lists this clone with a count of one. Other DNA sequences in this sample translate to the same CDR3. The V call is TRBV29-1, the J call TRBJ2-4; TRBD1 aligns across 11 bases. Germline assignment: CDR1 SQVTM and CDR2 ANQGSEA. This CDR3 is built from 15 residues. The junction had 5 bases not matched to a gene; V was cut back by 4 bases and J by 3 bases. The CDR3 spells CSVGTGQGGKNIQYF. The CDR3, as DNA: TGCAGCGTTGGGACGGGACAGGGGGGCAAAAACATTCAGTACTTC.

The sample holds a few counts of this clone. The rearrangement joins TRBV5-5 to TRBJ2-2; perhaps TRBD1 as D (5 bases). CDR1 is SGHKS, CDR2 YYEKEE, per germline (reference sequence). This CDR3 has 15 amino acids. V lost 0 bases and J lost 4, with 10 bases in between. CDR3 nucleotide sequence: TGTGCCAGCAGCTTGGTTTCGACAGCCACCGGGGAGCTGTTTTTT. This sequence encodes CASSLVSTATGELFF.